This is a list of T cell receptor beta chains from one sample in a study of CD4 T cells in relation to SARS-CoV-2 and coronaviruses. This table comes from immunoSEQ multiplex PCR, and its TCRdb copy is limited to in-frame clones, with some not included. The sample contains about 19,000 clones, about 80% of which appear only once. These receptors are not linked to any known antigen. Sequenced sample: CD4+ T cells from PBMCs, cultured in vitro. These receptors were collected from a human donor in good health. Both conserved end residues are part of each CDR3. The D gene is left open where the match is weak. Clone size, where shown, is once, few, many, or a class for clones that have expanded.

D: .
size: .
V: TRBV6-5
J: TRBJ1-5
DNA: TGTGCCAGCCAGAGGGACACCTATCAGCCCCAGCATTTT
CDR3: CASQRDTYQPQHF

D: .
size: once
V: TRBV24-1
J: TRBJ1-2
DNA: TGTGCCACCAGTGATGGCTACACCTTC
CDR3: CATSDGYTF

D: .
size: .
V: TRBV25-1
J: TRBJ2-4
DNA: TGTGCCAGCTCAACCGACCGGGCCAAAAACATTCAGTACTTC
CDR3: CASSTDRAKNIQYF

D: TRBD2
size: .
V: TRBV6-5
J: TRBJ2-7
DNA: TGTGCCAGCCGGACTAGCGGCCCCTACGAGCAGTACTTC
CDR3: CASRTSGPYEQYF

D: .
size: few
V: TRBV12-3/TRBV12-4
J: TRBJ1-3
DNA: TGTGCCAGCACCCTGGGGGGAAACACCATATATTTT
CDR3: CASTLGGNTIYF

D: TRBD1
size: .
V: TRBV19
J: TRBJ1-1
DNA: TGTGCCAGTAGTAAGGGGACAGGGTTAGACACTGAAGCTTTCTTT
CDR3: CASSKGTGLDTEAFF

D: .
size: .
V: TRBV5-6
J: TRBJ2-6
DNA: TGTGCCAGCAGCCAACTATCTGGGGCCAACGTCCTGACTTTC
CDR3: CASSQLSGANVLTF

D: TRBD1
size: .
V: TRBV4-3
J: TRBJ2-1
DNA: TGCGCCAGCAGCCTTCGTCCCGGGACAGGGGGTCATGAGCAGTTCTTC
CDR3: CASSLRPGTGGHEQFF

D: TRBD2
size: .
V: TRBV7-3
J: TRBJ2-5
DNA: TGTGCCAGCAGCCTCGGGGGGTTTCAAGAGACCCAGTACTTC
CDR3: CASSLGGFQETQYF

D: .
size: .
V: TRBV5-5
J: TRBJ2-7
DNA: TGTGCCAGCAGCCTCCTTCCCGGGTCCCTCAGGGCCTACGAGCAGTACTTC
CDR3: CASSLLPGSLRAYEQYF

D: .
size: .
V: TRBV6-5
J: TRBJ2-1
DNA: TGTGCCAGCAGTTACTTCACTCAGGGACATGAGCAGTTCTTC
CDR3: CASSYFTQGHEQFF

D: .
size: .
V: TRBV6-4
J: TRBJ1-4
DNA: TGTGCCAGCAGACTAGTGCCGCGTAATGAAAAACTGTTTTTT
CDR3: CASRLVPRNEKLFF

D: .
size: .
V: TRBV6-1
J: TRBJ1-2
DNA: TGTGCCAGCAGTGAATTTCTTGGCTACACCTTC
CDR3: CASSEFLGYTF

D: TRBD1
size: .
V: TRBV6-5
J: TRBJ1-1
DNA: TGTGCCAGCAGAAGGACAGGGGACACTGAAGCTTTCTTT
CDR3: CASRRTGDTEAFF

D: TRBD1
size: .
V: TRBV10-3
J: TRBJ2-7
DNA: TGTGCCATCTGCCGGGACAGGGGGCACGAGCAGTACTTC
CDR3: CAICRDRGHEQYF

D: .
size: .
V: TRBV6-5
J: TRBJ2-3
DNA: TGTGCTACCATCTGGGGCACAGATACGCAGTATTTT
CDR3: CATIWGTDTQYF

D: .
size: .
V: TRBV10-3
J: TRBJ2-3
DNA: TGTGCCATCAGTTATGAGGGGAGAGGTACAGATACGCAGTATTTT
CDR3: CAISYEGRGTDTQYF

D: TRBD2
size: .
V: TRBV6-4
J: TRBJ2-3
DNA: TGTGCCAGCAGCCTTAGCGGGGGGGCGACAGATACGCAGTATTTT
CDR3: CASSLSGGATDTQYF

D: .
size: .
V: TRBV11-2
J: TRBJ2-1
DNA: TGTGCCAGCAGCTTAGTTCGGGGGCGCGGTGAGCAGTTCTTC
CDR3: CASSLVRGRGEQFF

D: .
size: once
V: TRBV20-1
J: TRBJ2-1
DNA: TGCAGTGCTAGTGTAACCTACAATGAGCAGTTCTTC
CDR3: CSASVTYNEQFF

D: .
size: .
V: TRBV19
J: TRBJ2-3
DNA: TGTGCCAGTAGTAATCAGGGTCGGACAGATACGCAGTATTTT
CDR3: CASSNQGRTDTQYF

D: .
size: .
V: TRBV5-4
J: TRBJ1-4
DNA: TGTGCCAGCAGCTCGAATCTTGGGGGGAGTGAAAAACTGTTTTTT
CDR3: CASSSNLGGSEKLFF

D: .
size: .
V: TRBV6-2/TRBV6-3
J: TRBJ1-5
DNA: TGTGCCAGCAGTTACGGCGCGCGGGGCAATCAGCCCCAGCATTTT
CDR3: CASSYGARGNQPQHF

D: .
size: few
V: TRBV4-2
J: TRBJ2-3
DNA: TGTGCCAGCAGCCAAGGGATAGTGGGCACAGATACGCAGTATTTT
CDR3: CASSQGIVGTDTQYF

D: .
size: .
V: TRBV4-1
J: TRBJ2-3
DNA: TGCGCCAGCAGCCAAGTAGGGGTTGGCACAGATACGCAGTATTTT
CDR3: CASSQVGVGTDTQYF

D: TRBD1
size: .
V: TRBV19
J: TRBJ1-2
DNA: TGTGCCAGTAGTATCCCATTCCGCCGGACAGGGGCCCTCTATGGCTACACCTTC
CDR3: CASSIPFRRTGALYGYTF

D: .
size: .
V: TRBV6-5
J: TRBJ1-3
DNA: TGTGCCAGCAGTCAGGACTCGGGAAACACCATATATTTT
CDR3: CASSQDSGNTIYF

D: .
size: .
V: TRBV6-5
J: TRBJ1-4
DNA: TGTGCCAGCAGTTACTCGGGAGTAAACAATGAAAAACTGTTTTTT
CDR3: CASSYSGVNNEKLFF

D: .
size: .
V: TRBV7-2
J: TRBJ1-1
DNA: TGTGCCAGCACGGCGGGCGGGGTCACTGAAGCTTTCTTT
CDR3: CASTAGGVTEAFF

D: TRBD1
size: few
V: TRBV5-1
J: TRBJ2-5
DNA: TGCGCCAGCAGCTCGACAGGGGTCGGGGAGACCCAGTACTTC
CDR3: CASSSTGVGETQYF

D: .
size: .
V: TRBV28
J: TRBJ1-5
DNA: TGTGCCAGCAGTTCGCTCTTAAATCAGCCCCAGCATTTT
CDR3: CASSSLLNQPQHF

D: .
size: .
V: TRBV6-5
J: TRBJ1-1
DNA: TGTGCCAGCAGTCGGGAAGCGAGGAGCACTGAAGCTTTCTTT
CDR3: CASSREARSTEAFF

D: .
size: few
V: TRBV11-2
J: TRBJ1-3
DNA: TGTGCCAGCAGCCCCACATATGCTGGAAACACCATATATTTT
CDR3: CASSPTYAGNTIYF

D: TRBD2
size: .
V: TRBV6-6
J: TRBJ2-3
DNA: TGTGCCAGCAGCAAAGAGCGGGGGGCCCTCCTGGATACGCAGTATTTT
CDR3: CASSKERGALLDTQYF

D: .
size: .
V: TRBV7-2
J: TRBJ2-6
DNA: TGTGCCAGCAGCTTAGCGTTCGGTGACTCTGGGGCCAACGTCCTGACTTTC
CDR3: CASSLAFGDSGANVLTF

D: .
size: .
V: TRBV10-3
J: TRBJ2-1
DNA: TGTGCCATCGAATCGGGAGCAATCGGCTACAATGAGCAGTTCTTC
CDR3: CAIESGAIGYNEQFF

D: TRBD1
size: .
V: TRBV5-8
J: TRBJ2-3
DNA: TGTGCCAGCAGCTCGCAGGGGGCCCACGGGGATACGCAGTATTTT
CDR3: CASSSQGAHGDTQYF

D: .
size: .
V: TRBV30
J: TRBJ2-1
DNA: TGTGCCTGGACCCCCAGATCCTACAATGAGCAGTTCTTC
CDR3: CAWTPRSYNEQFF

D: TRBD2
size: .
V: TRBV27
J: TRBJ2-5
DNA: TGTGCCAGCAGTTTACTAGCGGGGGTTGAGACCCAGTACTTC
CDR3: CASSLLAGVETQYF

D: TRBD2
size: .
V: TRBV4-3
J: TRBJ2-3
DNA: TGCGCCAGCAGCCAAGAAGGAGCGGGAGGACCAGATACGCAGTATTTT
CDR3: CASSQEGAGGPDTQYF

D: TRBD2
size: .
V: TRBV2
J: TRBJ2-5
DNA: TGTGCCAGCAGTGACCGACTAGCGGCCGCGAGGGAGACCCAGTACTTC
CDR3: CASSDRLAAARETQYF

D: .
size: few
V: TRBV7-9
J: TRBJ1-6
DNA: TGTGCCAGCAGCTTAGAAGGCCCCCTCCACTTT
CDR3: CASSLEGPLHF

D: .
size: .
V: TRBV18
J: TRBJ2-1
DNA: TGTGCCAGCTCACCACCGGGAGGCAATGAGCAGTTCTTC
CDR3: CASSPPGGNEQFF

D: .
size: .
V: TRBV29-1
J: TRBJ1-4
DNA: TGCAGCGCCGAGGAAGGGGGTAGGGAAAAACTGTTTTTT
CDR3: CSAEEGGREKLFF

D: TRBD1
size: .
V: TRBV10-2
J: TRBJ2-2
DNA: TGCGCCAGCAGCGGACAGGGGTACACCGGGGAGCTGTTTTTT
CDR3: CASSGQGYTGELFF

D: .
size: .
V: TRBV12-3/TRBV12-4
J: TRBJ1-2
DNA: TGTGCCAGCAGTTTATCGAATAACTATGGCTACACCTTC
CDR3: CASSLSNNYGYTF

D: TRBD1
size: once
V: TRBV27
J: TRBJ2-3
DNA: TGTGCCAGCAGTTTAGGAACAGGGGGGCCAGATACGCAGTATTTT
CDR3: CASSLGTGGPDTQYF